This T cell receptor (beta chain) came from a study of Ad26.COV2.S vaccination and SARS-CoV-2 variants. Study observations and caveats: Non-spike TCR breadth showed similarity between vaccine and placebo recipients. Vaccinees showed greater spike-specific TCR breadth than placebo recipients.

This CDR3 is built from 14 residues. The V gene lost 4 bases and the J gene lost 1 base, with 13 bases spanning the gap. From germline, CDR1 is SQVTM and CDR2 ANQGSEA. A remark on this clone: Its antigen is not known.

The treatment was: some 20 received Ad26.COV2.S at low or high dose, single or two shots; a few received placebo; per-sample allocation not given. Day 63 after the first injection of vaccine or placebo was the sampling time. Donor was an adult aged 18-55 years in Boston. Its platform was an Ad26 vector, and its expressed antigen was Wuhan-strain SARS-CoV-2 spike. TCRdb's table, derived via immunoSEQ multiplex PCR, lists solely in-frame clones and lacks some. The table has around 300,000 clones, 70% to 90% seen once. This sequence was found in a person between 18 and 59 years old who received the Ad26.COV2.S COVID-19 vaccine or a placebo. This sequence joins TRBV29-1 and TRBJ1-1; D is unresolved. The source material was peripheral blood, sampled in a trial of Ad26.COV2.S vaccine versus placebo. The chain's CDR3 is CSVVFVGRNTEAFF. The CDR3 region has the DNA TGCAGCGTTGTCTTTGTTGGGCGGAACACTGAAGCTTTCTTT.